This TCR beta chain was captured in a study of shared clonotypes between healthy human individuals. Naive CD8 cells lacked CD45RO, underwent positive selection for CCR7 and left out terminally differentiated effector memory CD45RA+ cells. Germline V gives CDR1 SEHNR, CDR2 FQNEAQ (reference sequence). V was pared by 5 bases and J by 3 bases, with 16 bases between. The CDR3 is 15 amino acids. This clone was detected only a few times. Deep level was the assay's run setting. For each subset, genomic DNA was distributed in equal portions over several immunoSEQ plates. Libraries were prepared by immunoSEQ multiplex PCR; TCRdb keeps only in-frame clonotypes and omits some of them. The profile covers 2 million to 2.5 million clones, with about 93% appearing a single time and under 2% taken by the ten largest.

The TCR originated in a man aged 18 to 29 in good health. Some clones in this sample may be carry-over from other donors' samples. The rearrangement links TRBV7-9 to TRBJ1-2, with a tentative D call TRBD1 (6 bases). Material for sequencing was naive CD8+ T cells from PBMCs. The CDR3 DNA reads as TGTGCCAGCAGCCGTCCTCAGGGGATAGACTATGGCTACACCTTC. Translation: CASSRPQGIDYGYTF.